This T cell receptor beta chain was identified during a study of blood T cell repertoires in COVID-19. Seattle researchers signed up patients amid active infection and tracked them longitudinally. V was shortened by 6 bases and J by 2 bases, with 11 bases between the two germline ends. Germline CDR1 reads MDHEN; CDR2 reads SYDVKM. This CDR3 is 14 amino acids long. The table came from immunoSEQ multiplex PCR; TCRdb's copy has only in-frame clones and leaves some out. Here the sample spans 150,000 to 200,000 clones, 86% being singletons. This TCR came from a woman aged 60-75 years with COVID-19, enrolled during active disease. This rearrangement joins TRBV28 to TRBJ1-5, with a possible D match to TRBD1 (5 bases). Sample: peripheral blood. The CDR3 sequence: CASRVAGGNQPQHF. Written as DNA, the CDR3 is TGTGCCAGCAGGGTGGCGGGGGGCAATCAGCCCCAGCATTTT.